The 21 T cell receptor beta chains below come from one sample, sequenced in a study of CD8 T cells in ankylosing spondylitis. From the 5' RACE reads, TCRdb called clonotypes with MiXCR, one entry per CDR3 protein. The table has some 100,000 distinct CDR3 sequences, roughly 8% seen once; the top ten hold 9.9%. The source material was blood, either unsorted or a sorted T cell fraction (not recorded which). These receptors were taken from a male donor with ankylosing spondylitis or in good health (not recorded which).

This clonotype was counted at least ten times. The V call is TRBV7-2, the J call TRBJ2-4; 7 nucleotides align to TRBD1. The trim removed 3 bases at V and 5 bases at J, leaving 1 base unmatched. The length of the CDR3 is 13 residues. The V gene's germline CDR1 is SGHTA and CDR2 FQGNSA. CDR3 DNA: TGTGCCAGCAGCTTTGGGACAGAAAACATTCAGTACTTC. Translated, it gives CASSFGTENIQYF.

This chain connects TRBV12-3 or TRBV12-4 to TRBJ1-2; D gene unclear. This CDR3 has 13 amino acids. Trimming took 3 bases from V and 8 from J, leaving 13 bases between them. DNA of the CDR3: TGTGCCAGCAGTTTGGGTGGGTGCGGGGGCTACACCTTC. Amino acid sequence: CASSLGGCGGYTF.

This clonotype was counted ten times or more. This chain uses TRBV12-3 or TRBV12-4 with TRBJ1-5; no definite D call. The V end was cut by 4 bases, the J end by 9 bases, with 13 bases between. There are 13 residues in the CDR3. CDR3 amino acids: CASSSNDNSPQHF. The CDR3 DNA follows: TGTGCCAGCAGTTCCAACGACAACTCGCCCCAGCATTTT.

Only a few counts were recorded for this clonotype. CDR3 in DNA: TGCGCCAGCAGCGGGACAGCCACTGGGGCCAACGTCCTGACTTTC. This translates into CASSGTATGANVLTF. The rearrangement links TRBV5-1 to TRBJ2-6; 7 bases align to TRBD1. The ends lost 4 bases at V and 2 bases at J; junction bases unmatched: 3. The CDR3 consists of 15 residues. CDR1 is SGHRS and CDR2 is YFSETQ in the germline V gene.

In its sample, this clonotype was seen many times. This sequence joins TRBV6-2 or TRBV6-3 and TRBJ2-7; no firm D call. The ends were cut back, 1 base at V and 1 base at J, with 11 bases in the middle. The CDR3 extends over 15 amino acids. Germline V gives CDR1 MNHEY, CDR2 SVGEGT. CDR3 sequence: CASSYFSGRSYEQYF. The CDR3 DNA is TGTGCCAGCAGTTACTTTTCCGGGCGTTCCTACGAGCAGTACTTC.

This clonotype was seen repeatedly, ten times or more. The chain is built from TRBV24-1 and TRBJ2-3; the D gene is possibly TRBD2 (5 bases). Germline CDR1 reads KGHDR; CDR2 reads SFDVKD. The CDR3 contains 15 residues. V dropped 3 bases and J dropped 4 bases, with 13 bases sitting between them. The CDR3 DNA reads as TGTGCCACCAGTGATCCCGGGGAAGATGCAGATACGCAGTATTTT. As protein: CATSDPGEDADTQYF.

This clonotype was observed at least ten times. The chain couples TRBV6-1 to TRBJ2-7; TRBD1 agrees at 7 bases. The CDR3 length is 13 residues. V lost 6 bases and J lost 2; bases outside the gene matches: 4. Germline lookup yields CDR1 MNHNS and CDR2 SASEGT. CDR3 coding DNA: TGTGCCAGCAGGTCGGACAGGCCCTACGAGCAGTACTTC. This encodes CASRSDRPYEQYF.

Points on this clonotype: This could be a read error, since a much larger clone is one nucleotide away. V is TRBV2 and J is TRBJ2-6; the D is unclear. Germline values: CDR1 SNHLY, CDR2 FYNNEI. Trimming took 10 bases from V and 0 from J, leaving 7 bases between them. The CDR3 is made up of 13 amino acids. CDR3 nucleotide sequence: TGTGCCAACAAGGACTCTGGGGCCAACGTCCTGACTTTC. Protein: CANKDSGANVLTF. Full variable domain (outside the CDR3, taken from reference TRBV2 and TRBJ2-6): EPEVTQTPSHQVTQMGQEVILRCVPISNHLYFYWYRQILGQKVEFLVSFYNNEISEKSEIFDDQFSVERPDGSNFTLKIRSTKLEDSAMYFCANKDSGANVLTFGAGSRLTVL.

Worth noting for this clonotype: This may arise from a read error, as a much more abundant clone is one base away. This sequence joins TRBV7-2 and TRBJ2-1, with TRBD2 as a possible D gene (6 bases). This CDR3 region has 14 residues. Germline V gene sequence: CDR1 SGHTA, CDR2 FQGNSA. The CDR3 DNA is TGTGCCAGCAGCACCGGACTACGAGACAATGCGCAGTTCTTC. As protein: CASSTGLRDNAQFF.

In its sample, this clonotype was seen many times. V gene TRBV6-5 combines with J gene TRBJ1-5; no clear D gene. V was shortened by 3 bases and J by 7 bases, with 10 bases between the two germline ends. The CDR3 contains 13 residues. Germline loops: CDR1 MNHEY, CDR2 SVGAGI. CDR3 protein: CASSYRAGQPQHF. As DNA, the CDR3 is TGTGCCAGCAGTTATCGGGCGGGGCAGCCCCAGCATTTT.

This clonotype came up many times. The rearrangement uses TRBV6-1 and TRBJ1-2; 10 bases align to TRBD1. Germline V gene lookup returns CDR1 MNHNS and CDR2 SASEGT. This CDR3 has 15 amino acids. The V gene end was trimmed by 6 bases and the J gene end by 4 bases; junction bases not matched to a gene: 8. CDR3 protein: CASRQGTGETYGYTF. The CDR3 DNA reads as TGTGCCAGCAGACAGGGGACAGGGGAAACCTATGGCTACACCTTC.

This clonotype was detected many times. The chain combines TRBV2 with TRBJ2-3; D ambiguous. V lost 8 bases and J lost 3, with 9 bases in between. The CDR3 extends over 12 amino acids. Germline lookup yields CDR1 SNHLY and CDR2 FYNNEI. CDR3 region: CASLIPTDTQYF. CDR3 in DNA: TGTGCCAGCTTAATCCCAACAGATACGCAGTATTTT.

Many counts were recorded for this clonotype. The CDR3 nucleotides are TGCAGCGCCAGACAGGGCAATCAGCCCCAGCATTTT. Its protein product is CSARQGNQPQHF. The chain recombines TRBV29-1 with TRBJ1-5; a possible D gene is TRBD1 (6 bases). Germline V lookup: CDR1 SQVTM, CDR2 ANQGSEA. The CDR3 totals 12 residues. V was cut by 7 bases and J by 2 bases, with 9 bases left in between.

In this sample, this clonotype turned up many times. The chain uses TRBV10-3 and TRBJ2-7; 7 nucleotides agree with TRBD1. The CDR3 length is 14 residues. CDR1 and CDR2 (germline): ENHRY, SYGVKD. V lost 5 bases to trimming and J lost 0 bases; unmatched junction nucleotides: 4. The CDR3 here is CAISPDRYSYEQYF. CDR3 DNA: TGTGCCATCAGTCCGGACAGGTACTCCTACGAGCAGTACTTC.

This clonotype has ten or more counts. The chain joins TRBV6-6 to TRBJ2-1; D ambiguous. Germline V CDR1 and CDR2: MNHNY, SVGAGI (reference sequence). CDR3 length equals 13 residues. V was shortened by 6 bases and J by 0 bases, with 6 bases between the two germline ends. This CDR3 reads CASRRTSYNEQFF. The CDR3 DNA is TGTGCCAGCAGGCGGACCTCCTACAATGAGCAGTTCTTC.

This clonotype was detected a few times. This chain connects TRBV30 to TRBJ2-1; D is uncertain. V lost 0 bases to trimming and J lost 4 bases, with 10 bases between them. The CDR3 is made up of 14 amino acids. Looked up from germline, CDR1 is GTSNPN and CDR2 is SVGIG (reference sequence). CDR3: CAWSVTRWYNEQFF. Written as DNA, the CDR3 is TGTGCCTGGAGTGTAACGCGGTGGTACAATGAGCAGTTCTTC.

This clonotype has ten or more counts. V is TRBV7-8 and J is TRBJ2-1, with no clear D. The CDR3 has 11 amino acids. Per germline, CDR1 SGHVS and CDR2 FQNEAQ. The V and J ends lost 6 bases and 4 bases respectively, with 4 bases between them. The CDR3 reads CASRIYNEQFF. The CDR3, as DNA: TGTGCCAGCAGGATTTACAATGAGCAGTTCTTC.

In its sample, this clonotype was seen many times. CDR3: CASSLWTGGANVLTF. The CDR3, as DNA: TGTGCCAGCAGCTTATGGACGGGAGGGGCCAACGTCCTGACTTTC. The chain links TRBV7-2 to TRBJ2-6; D is possibly TRBD2 (5 bases). The CDR3 loop spans 15 amino acids. Trimming pared 2 bases from V and 4 bases from J, leaving 9 bases between. From germline, CDR1 is SGHTA and CDR2 FQGNSA.

This clonotype was seen repeatedly, ten times or more. The genes are TRBV30 and TRBJ1-6, with D unresolved. From germline, CDR1 is GTSNPN and CDR2 SVGIG (reference sequence). The CDR3 length is 16 residues. V shed 3 bases and J shed 7 bases, with 19 bases lying between them. CDR3: CAWSPLTEDSNSPLHF. CDR3 DNA: TGTGCCTGGAGCCCCCTGACGGAGGACTCGAATTCACCCCTCCACTTT.

This clonotype occurred many times. The chain couples TRBV27 to TRBJ2-7, with TRBD2 as a possible D gene (5 bases). V was shortened by 3 bases and J by 3 bases, with 6 bases between the two germline ends. This CDR3 has 12 residues. Germline values: CDR1 MNHEY, CDR2 SMNVEV (reference sequence). The CDR3 DNA reads TGTGCCAGCAGTTTCGCGGGCTACGAGCAGTACTTC. Its protein product is CASSFAGYEQYF.

This clonotype was recorded at least ten times. This chain connects TRBV12-3 or TRBV12-4 to TRBJ2-7; D is perhaps TRBD2 (6 bases). Trimming removed 4 bases at V and 6 bases at J, with 7 bases between. This CDR3 region has 11 residues. The DNA for the CDR3 is TGTGCCAGCAGTTCCGGGGGCGAGCAGTACTTC. Its protein is CASSSGGEQYF.